A single sample gave rise to the 2 T cell receptor beta chains below, sequenced in a study of a mutant IDH1 vaccine in newly diagnosed glioma. Regarding time point: week 5, during vaccination. Each dose delivered 300 ug of mutant IDH1 20-mer peptide subcutaneously with imiquimod. Sequenced by immunoSEQ multiplex PCR; TCRdb stores in-frame clones only, minus some. Among around 56,000 clones listed, about 81% were seen once. No antigen is known for these receptors. The source was PBMCs, collected from a glioma patient whose treatment included an IDH1 peptide vaccine. The receptors were gathered from a man aged 30-40 years with glioma.

The CDR3 DNA sequence: TGCGCCAGCAGTAGACTAGCGGGGGAGACCCAGTACTTC. Its translation is CASSRLAGETQYF. This chain uses TRBV10-1 with TRBJ2-5; TRBD2 matches 11 bases. There are 13 residues in the CDR3. Germline V gene data show CDR1 as WNHNN and CDR2 as SYGVQD (reference sequence). Trimming cost V 5 bases and J 5 bases; bases outside gene matches: 1.

The chain recombines TRBV5-6 with TRBJ1-4; D unclear. This CDR3 is 16 amino acids long. In germline, CDR1 is SGHDT, CDR2 YYEEEE. V shed 0 bases and J shed 0 bases, with 9 bases lying between them. This CDR3 reads CASSLGPYPTNEKLFF. In nucleotides, the CDR3 is TGTGCCAGCAGCTTGGGACCGTACCCAACTAATGAAAAACTGTTTTTT.